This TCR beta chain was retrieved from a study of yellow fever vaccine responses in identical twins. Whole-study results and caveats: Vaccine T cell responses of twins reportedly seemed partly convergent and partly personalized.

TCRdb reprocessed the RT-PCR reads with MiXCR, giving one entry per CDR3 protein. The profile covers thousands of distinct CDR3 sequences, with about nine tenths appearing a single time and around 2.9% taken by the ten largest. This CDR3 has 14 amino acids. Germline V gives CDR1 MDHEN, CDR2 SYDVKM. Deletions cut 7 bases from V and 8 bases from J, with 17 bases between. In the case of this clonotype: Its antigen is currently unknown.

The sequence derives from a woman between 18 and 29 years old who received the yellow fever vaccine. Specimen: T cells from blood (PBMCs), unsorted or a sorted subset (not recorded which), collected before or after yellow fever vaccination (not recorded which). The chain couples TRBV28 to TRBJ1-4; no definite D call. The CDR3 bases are TGTGCCAGCAAGTCTCAGGCAGGCCTGGAAAAACTGTTTTTT. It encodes CASKSQAGLEKLFF.